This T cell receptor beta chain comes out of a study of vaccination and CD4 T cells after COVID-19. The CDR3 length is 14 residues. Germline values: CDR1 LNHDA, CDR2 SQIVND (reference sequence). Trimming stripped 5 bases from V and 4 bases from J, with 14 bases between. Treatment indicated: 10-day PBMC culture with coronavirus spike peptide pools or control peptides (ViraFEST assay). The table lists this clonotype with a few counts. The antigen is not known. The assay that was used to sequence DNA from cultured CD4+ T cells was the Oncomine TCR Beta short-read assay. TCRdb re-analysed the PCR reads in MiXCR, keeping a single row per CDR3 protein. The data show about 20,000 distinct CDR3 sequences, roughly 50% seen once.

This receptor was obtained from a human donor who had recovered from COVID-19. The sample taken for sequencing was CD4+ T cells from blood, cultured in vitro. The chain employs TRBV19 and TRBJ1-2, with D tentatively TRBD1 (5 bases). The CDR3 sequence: CASSLRAGFYGYTF. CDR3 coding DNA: TGTGCCAGTAGTCTCAGGGCCGGGTTCTATGGCTACACCTTC. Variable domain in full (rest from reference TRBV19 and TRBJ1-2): DGGITQSPKYLFRKEGQNVTLSCEQNLNHDAMYWYRQDPGQGLRLIYYSQIVNDFQKGDIAEGYSVSREKKESFPLTVTSAQKNPTAFYLCASSLRAGFYGYTFGSGTRLTVV.